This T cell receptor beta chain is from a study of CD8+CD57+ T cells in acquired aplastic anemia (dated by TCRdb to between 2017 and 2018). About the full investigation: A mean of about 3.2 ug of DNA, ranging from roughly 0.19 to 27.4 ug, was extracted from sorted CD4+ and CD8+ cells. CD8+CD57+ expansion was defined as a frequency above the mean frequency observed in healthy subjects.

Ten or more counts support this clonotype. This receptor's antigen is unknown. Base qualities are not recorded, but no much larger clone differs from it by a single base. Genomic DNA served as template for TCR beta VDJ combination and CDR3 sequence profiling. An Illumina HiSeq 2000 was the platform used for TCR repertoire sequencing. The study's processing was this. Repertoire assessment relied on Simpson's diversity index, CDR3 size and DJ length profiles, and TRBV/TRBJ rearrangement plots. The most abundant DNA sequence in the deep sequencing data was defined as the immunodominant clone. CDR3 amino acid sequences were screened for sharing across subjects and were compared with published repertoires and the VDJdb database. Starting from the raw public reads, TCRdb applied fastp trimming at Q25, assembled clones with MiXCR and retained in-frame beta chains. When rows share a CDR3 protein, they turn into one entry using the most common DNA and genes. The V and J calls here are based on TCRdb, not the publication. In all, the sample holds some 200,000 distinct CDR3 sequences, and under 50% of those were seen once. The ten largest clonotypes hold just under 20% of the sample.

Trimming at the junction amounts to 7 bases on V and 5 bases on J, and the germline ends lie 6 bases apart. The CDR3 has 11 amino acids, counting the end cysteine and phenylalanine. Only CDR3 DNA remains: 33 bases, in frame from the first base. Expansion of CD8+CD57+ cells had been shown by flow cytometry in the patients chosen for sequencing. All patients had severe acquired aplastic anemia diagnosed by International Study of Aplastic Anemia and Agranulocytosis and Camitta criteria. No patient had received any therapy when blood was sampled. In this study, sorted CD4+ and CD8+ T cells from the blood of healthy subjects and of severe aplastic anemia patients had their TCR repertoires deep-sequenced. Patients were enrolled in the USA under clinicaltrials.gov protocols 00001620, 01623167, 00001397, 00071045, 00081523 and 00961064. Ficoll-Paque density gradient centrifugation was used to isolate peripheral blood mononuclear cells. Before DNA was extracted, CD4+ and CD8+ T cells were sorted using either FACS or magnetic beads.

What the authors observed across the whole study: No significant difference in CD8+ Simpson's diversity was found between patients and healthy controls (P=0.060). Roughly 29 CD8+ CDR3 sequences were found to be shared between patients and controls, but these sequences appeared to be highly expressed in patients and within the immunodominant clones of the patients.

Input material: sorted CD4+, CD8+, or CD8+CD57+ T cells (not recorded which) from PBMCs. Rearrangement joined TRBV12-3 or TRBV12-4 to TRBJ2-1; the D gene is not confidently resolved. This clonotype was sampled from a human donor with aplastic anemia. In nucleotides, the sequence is TGTGCCAGCAAGATACACAATGAGCAGTTCTTC. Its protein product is CASKIHNEQFF.